These 21 T cell receptor beta chains originate from one sample sequenced in a study of cytomegalovirus exposure and HLA in healthy donors. The PCR employed 60 Vbeta primers together with 13 Jbeta primers. Some clones are missing from TCRdb's copy, which holds only in-frame ones; the method was immunoSEQ multiplex PCR. Here the sample table reports approximately 72,000 clones. Sequenced input: PBMCs. The receptors here all came from a woman in her 40s in good health and CMV-seropositive.

The gene calls are TRBV30 and TRBJ2-2, with 8 bases identical to TRBD2. J gave up 0 bases and V 5 bases, and 14 bases lay outside the gene matches. CDR3 length: 18 residues. The germline gives CDR1 GTSNPN, CDR2 SVGIG (reference sequence). CDR3 sequence reads: CAWLKLWTGGSNTGELFF. The CDR3 DNA sequence: TGTGCCTGGTTAAAGCTTTGGACGGGAGGGTCGAACACCGGGGAGCTGTTTTTT. The full variable domain, its missing parts supplied by reference TRBV30 and TRBJ2-2, is SQTIHQWPATLVQPVGSPLSLECTVEGTSNPNLYWYRQAAGRGLQLLFYSVGIGQISSEVPQNLSASRPQDRQFILSSKKLLLSDSGFYLCAWLKLWTGGSNTGELFFGEGSRLTVL.

The chain couples TRBV4-1 to TRBJ1-1; 10 bases align to TRBD1. Germline CDR1 is MGHRA and CDR2 is YSYEKL. The junction had 5 bases not matched to a gene; V was cut back by 1 base and J by 6 bases. CDR3 length: 15 residues. CDR3 sequence: CASSQGGQGHPEAFF. DNA of the CDR3: TGCGCCAGCAGCCAAGGGGGACAGGGGCACCCTGAAGCTTTCTTT.

The chain is built from TRBV28 and TRBJ1-1; TRBD1 matches 7 bases. The length of the CDR3 is 15 residues. CDR1 and CDR2 from the germline V gene are MDHEN and SYDVKM. Losses at the gene ends were 5 bases for V and 5 bases for J; bases not matched to a gene: 11. CDR3 amino acids: CASSPGQAGRTEAFF. CDR3 nucleotides: TGTGCCAGCAGTCCTGGACAGGCAGGAAGGACTGAAGCTTTCTTT.

The V gene is TRBV29-1, the J gene TRBJ2-1; 12 bases are shared with TRBD2. After removal of 0 bases from V and 5 bases from J, the junction contained 5 bases not matched to a gene. CDR1 and CDR2 (germline): SQVTM, ANQGSEA. The CDR3 sequence is 16 residues long. CDR3 bases: TGCAGCGTTGAAGATGCTAGCGGGAGGGTAGACAATGAGCAGTTCTTC. The encoded protein is CSVEDASGRVDNEQFF.

The chain uses TRBV4-1 and TRBJ1-1; unclear D gene. The V gene lost 2 bases and the J gene lost 0 bases, with 10 bases spanning the gap. Germline-derived CDR1 and CDR2 are MGHRA and YSYEKL. The CDR3 has 15 amino acids. The CDR3 loop reads CASSQSSGLNTEAFF. In DNA, the CDR3 is TGCGCCAGCAGCCAATCAAGCGGTTTGAACACTGAAGCTTTCTTT.

The chain combines TRBV28 with TRBJ1-5; D unresolved. Trimming shortened V by 6 bases and J by 0 bases, and 3 bases separated the two germline ends. This CDR3 is 12 amino acids long. Germline loops: CDR1 MDHEN, CDR2 SYDVKM. In DNA form, the CDR3 reads TGTGCCAGCAGCGTTAGCAATCAGCCCCAGCATTTT. As protein: CASSVSNQPQHF. The complete variable domain, with remaining parts taken from reference TRBV28 and TRBJ1-5, reads DVKVTQSSRYLVKRTGEKVFLECVQDMDHENMFWYRQDPGLGLRLIYFSYDVKMKEKGDIPEGYSVSREKKERFSLILESASTNQTSMYLCASSVSNQPQHFGDGTRLSIL.

This chain connects TRBV9 to TRBJ2-1; the D gene is possibly TRBD2 (5 bases). The V gene's germline CDR1 is SGDLS and CDR2 YYNGEE. Trimming removed 3 bases at V and 9 bases at J, with 10 bases between. The CDR3 consists of 12 residues. The CDR3 reads CASSAGGLEQFF. In DNA, the CDR3 is TGTGCCAGCAGCGCCGGAGGTCTTGAGCAGTTCTTC. The whole variable domain, remainder taken from reference TRBV9 and TRBJ2-1, is DSGVTQTPKHLITATGQRVTLRCSPRSGDLSVYWYQQSLDQGLQFLIQYYNGEERAKGNILERFSAQQFPDLHSELNLSSLELGDSALYFCASSAGGLEQFFGPGTRLTVL.

The V and J genes are TRBV29-1 and TRBJ1-1; D is possibly TRBD1 (5 bases). Germline-derived CDR1 and CDR2 are SQVTM and ANQGSEA. V was pared by 7 bases and J by 1 base, with 13 bases between. CDR3 length: 13 residues. The CDR3 protein is CSAGRQGNTEAFF. Here the CDR3 DNA reads TGCAGCGCCGGGCGCCAGGGGAACACTGAAGCTTTCTTT.

The genes are TRBV6-1 and TRBJ1-2, with D possibly being TRBD1 (5 bases). CDR1 and CDR2 from the germline V gene are MNHNS and SASEGT. This CDR3 contains 12 residues. The V end was cut by 8 bases, the J end by 9 bases, with 16 bases between. This CDR3 is CASGGGVWSYTF. DNA for the CDR3: TGTGCCAGCGGGGGGGGAGTCTGGAGCTACACCTTC.

J is TRBJ2-1 and V is TRBV14; 16 nucleotides align to TRBD2. CDR3 length equals 19 residues. Losses at the gene ends were 4 bases for V and 7 bases for J; bases not matched to a gene: 13. CDR1 is SGHDN and CDR2 is FVKESK in the germline V gene. The chain's CDR3 is CASSPGTSGRASPWNEQFF. The CDR3 coding sequence is TGTGCCAGCAGCCCCGGGACTAGCGGGAGGGCTTCCCCGTGGAATGAGCAGTTCTTC.

This sequence joins TRBV4-3 and TRBJ1-5; a possible D gene is TRBD1 (5 bases). V was shortened by 0 bases and J by 4 bases, with 10 bases between the two germline ends. Germline CDR1 LGHNA, CDR2 YSLEER. CDR3 length: 15 amino acids. This CDR3 is CASSQDGGGNQPQHF. In DNA form, the CDR3 reads TGCGCCAGCAGCCAAGATGGGGGAGGGAATCAGCCCCAGCATTTT.

The chain joins TRBV5-1 to TRBJ2-1; the match to TRBD1 covers 7 bases. V shed 4 bases, J shed 4 bases, and the junction held 8 bases outside the gene matches. The CDR3 has 15 residues. Germline CDR1 is SGHRS and CDR2 is YFSETQ. Here the CDR3 reads CASSPGQTTYNEQFF. The CDR3 DNA reads as TGCGCCAGCAGCCCGGGACAGACTACTTACAATGAGCAGTTCTTC.

V and J are TRBV30 and TRBJ1-3, with a weak D call TRBD1 (5 bases). Germline CDR1 and CDR2: GTSNPN and SVGIG (reference sequence). The CDR3 sequence is 13 residues long. The germline V and J ends were trimmed by 2 bases and 1 base, with 6 bases remaining between them. In DNA form, the CDR3 reads TGTGCCTGGAGTTCAGGGTCTGGAAACACCATATATTTT. It translates to CAWSSGSGNTIYF.

This chain links TRBV11-2 with TRBJ1-2; D might be TRBD1 (6 bases). Trimming took off 4 bases at V and 5 bases at J, with 11 bases between the two ends. The CDR3 spans 13 residues. The germline V gene has CDR1 SGHAT and CDR2 FQNNGV. The CDR3 DNA follows: TGTGCCAGCAGCTCGTCAGGGGCTTATGGCTACACCTTC. Its protein is CASSSSGAYGYTF.

The chain links TRBV2 to TRBJ2-7; TRBD1 matches 10 bases. This CDR3 is 14 amino acids long. Germline CDR1 and CDR2: SNHLY and FYNNEI. V lost 9 bases and J lost 5; bases outside the gene matches: 10. CDR3 nucleotides: TGTGCCAGTCCCGGGACAGGGGCAGTGGACGAGCAGTACTTC. Translating it yields CASPGTGAVDEQYF.

This sequence joins TRBV27 and TRBJ2-2; D is unclear. The CDR3 extends over 14 amino acids. V dropped 3 bases and J dropped 0 bases, with 5 bases sitting between them. Looked up from germline, CDR1 is MNHEY and CDR2 is SMNVEV (reference sequence). The CDR3 spells CASSFGPNTGELFF. The CDR3 DNA sequence: TGTGCCAGCAGTTTTGGGCCGAACACCGGGGAGCTGTTTTTT.

The chain combines TRBV5-1 with TRBJ2-2; D not resolved. This CDR3 comprises 14 residues. Germline lookup yields CDR1 SGHRS and CDR2 YFSETQ. The ends were cut back, 3 bases at V and 6 bases at J, with 12 bases in the middle. Written as DNA, the CDR3 is TGCGCCAGCAGCTCAGGTGTTAATGCCGGGGAGCTGTTTTTT. Protein: CASSSGVNAGELFF.

The chain carries TRBV5-1 and TRBJ2-2; a possible D gene is TRBD1 (5 bases). Between the trimmed V and J ends, which lost 3 bases and 2 bases, there was a span of 8 bases. This CDR3 has 14 residues. CDR1 and CDR2 (germline): SGHRS, YFSETQ. The CDR3 region is CASSSDTNTGELFF. The CDR3 DNA is TGCGCCAGCAGCTCGGACACTAACACCGGGGAGCTGTTTTTT.

The V call is TRBV27, the J call TRBJ2-1, with D maybe TRBD2 (6 bases). CDR3 length: 13 residues. The V gene's germline CDR1 is MNHEY and CDR2 SMNVEV (reference sequence). Between the trimmed V and J ends, which lost 5 bases and 14 bases, there was a span of 19 bases. In nucleotides, the CDR3 is TGTGCCAGCAGTGTAGAAAGGACTACACGGAAGTTCTTC. Translated: CASSVERTTRKFF.

The chain carries TRBV27 and TRBJ2-7; 7 bases are shared with TRBD1. The CDR3 runs 16 residues. From germline, CDR1 is MNHEY and CDR2 SMNVEV (reference sequence). With 5 bases clipped from V and 0 bases from J, the junction kept 10 bases outside the gene matches. CDR3 amino acids: CASSTSRSGGSYEQYF. The CDR3 nucleotides are TGTGCCAGCAGTACTTCCCGTTCAGGGGGCTCCTACGAGCAGTACTTC.

The chain uses TRBV5-4 and TRBJ1-1; no reliable D call. V was clipped by 1 base and J by 3 bases, with 10 bases between them. The length of the CDR3 is 14 residues. Germline CDR1 is SGHNT and CDR2 is YYREEE (reference sequence). In DNA, the CDR3 is TGTGCCAGCAGCTTGTATACGAGTGACACTGAAGCTTTCTTT. It is translated as CASSLYTSDTEAFF.